This passage covers 5 T cell receptor beta chains from one sample sequenced in a study of blood T cell repertoires in COVID-19. Only in-frame clones appear in the TCRdb table, and some are missing; sequencing was by immunoSEQ multiplex PCR. The sample lists under 400,000 clones, approximately 87% seen once, with 2.9% in the top ten. What was sequenced was peripheral blood. The receptor source for this set is a woman between 25 and 40 years old with COVID-19, enrolled during active disease.

The chain couples TRBV6-5 to TRBJ2-1, with D possibly matching TRBD2 (5 bases). There are 13 residues in the CDR3. V dropped 0 bases and J dropped 7 bases, with 7 bases sitting between them. Germline V CDR1 and CDR2: MNHEY, SVGAGI. CDR3 DNA: TGTGCCAGCAGTTACTCGGGAGTTAATGAGCAGTTCTTC. As protein: CASSYSGVNEQFF.

The chain links TRBV10-2 to TRBJ1-4; D unresolved. This CDR3 contains 14 residues. The V end was cut by 7 bases, the J end by 4 bases, with 13 bases between. Per germline, CDR1 WSHSY and CDR2 SAAADI. CDR3 sequence: CASNPGGNNEKLFF. CDR3 in DNA: TGCGCCAGCAATCCTGGAGGGAATAATGAAAAACTGTTTTTT.

The J gene is TRBJ2-7, the V gene TRBV27; D call uncertain. The CDR3 runs to 14 residues. Germline V gene sequence: CDR1 MNHEY, CDR2 SMNVEV (reference sequence). V was trimmed by 2 bases and J by 3 bases, leaving 11 bases between them. CDR3 in DNA: TGTGCCAGCAGTTTAGGCAGGAACCTCTACGAGCAGTACTTC. As protein: CASSLGRNLYEQYF.

The J gene is TRBJ1-2, the V gene TRBV11-2; no firm D call. Trimming pared 1 base from V and 4 bases from J, leaving 7 bases between. Germline assignment: CDR1 SGHAT and CDR2 FQNNGV. The CDR3 has 13 residues. CDR3 sequence (DNA): TGTGCCAGCAGCTTAGGTAACAGCTATGGCTACACCTTC. It encodes CASSLGNSYGYTF.

The chain couples TRBV29-1 to TRBJ1-1; D not resolved. The CDR3 has 13 amino acids. V was pared by 3 bases and J by 1 base, with 9 bases between. Germline lookup yields CDR1 SQVTM and CDR2 ANQGSEA. The CDR3 here is CSVDGQTNTEAFF. The CDR3 DNA follows: TGCAGCGTTGATGGGCAGACGAACACTGAAGCTTTCTTT.